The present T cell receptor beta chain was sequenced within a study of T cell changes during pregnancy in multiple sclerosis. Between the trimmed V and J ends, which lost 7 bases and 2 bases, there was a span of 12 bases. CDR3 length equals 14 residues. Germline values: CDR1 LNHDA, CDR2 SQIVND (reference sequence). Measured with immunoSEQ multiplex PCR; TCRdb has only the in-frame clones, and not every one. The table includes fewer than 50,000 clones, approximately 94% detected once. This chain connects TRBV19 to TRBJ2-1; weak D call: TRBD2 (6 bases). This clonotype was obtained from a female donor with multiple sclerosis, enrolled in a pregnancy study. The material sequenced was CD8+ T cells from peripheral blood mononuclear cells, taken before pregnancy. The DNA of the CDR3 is TGTGCCAGTACGGCGGGAATCCCCTACAATGAGCAGTTCTTC. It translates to CASTAGIPYNEQFF.